These T cell receptor beta chains were read from a single sample in a study of blood T cell repertoires in COVID-19. Clones were read by immunoSEQ multiplex PCR, and TCRdb kept only the in-frame ones, dropping some. The repertoire has 150,000 to 200,000 clones, roughly 80% of them found once; the top ten carry under 10%. The sequencing input was peripheral blood. These receptor sequences come from a woman aged 70-85 years with COVID-19, enrolled during active disease. Each CDR3 is given with its conserved first and last residue. D genes are given only for firm matches. The size entry is marked missing in some rows and otherwise reads once, few, many or a size class.

abundance	d_gene	j_gene	v_gene	CDR3aa	CDR3nt
NA	NA	TRBJ2-3	TRBV5-1	CASSSGTSSGDTQYF	TGCGCCAGCAGCTCCGGGACATCCTCAGGGGATACGCAGTATTTT
NA	TRBD1	TRBJ1-5	TRBV7-2	CASSRQDRVNQPQHF	TGTGCCAGCAGCCGGCAAGACAGGGTCAATCAGCCCCAGCATTTT
NA	TRBD1	TRBJ2-7	TRBV30	CAWSVQRTGENEQYF	TGTGCCTGGAGTGTACAAAGGACAGGGGAGAACGAGCAGTACTTC
NA	TRBD2	TRBJ2-2	TRBV9	CASSVGLVRTGELFF	TGTGCCAGCAGCGTCGGACTAGTACGCACCGGGGAGCTGTTTTTT
few	NA	TRBJ2-5	TRBV25-1	CASRQETQYF	TGTGCCAGCCGTCAAGAGACCCAGTACTTC
NA	TRBD2	TRBJ2-3	TRBV10-3	CAISTPREGRSDTQYF	TGTGCCATCAGCACCCCGCGGGAGGGCCGGTCAGATACGCAGTATTTT
NA	TRBD1	TRBJ1-4	TRBV5-4	CASSTGGFGKGEKLFF	TGTGCCAGCTCTACAGGGGGCTTCGGGAAGGGGGAAAAACTGTTTTTT
NA	NA	TRBJ2-5	TRBV7-2	CASSLARGAGGVETQYF	TGTGCCAGCAGCTTAGCGCGGGGTGCTGGTGGAGTAGAGACCCAGTACTTC
NA	NA	TRBJ2-5	TRBV6-5	CASSQNQETQYF	TGTGCCAGCAGTCAAAATCAAGAGACCCAGTACTTC
once	TRBD2	TRBJ2-5	TRBV18	CASSPDGRQETQYF	TGTGCCAGCTCACCTGACGGGAGGCAAGAGACCCAGTACTTC
NA	NA	TRBJ1-6	TRBV6-4	CATTWGVSDSPLHF	TGTGCCACCACATGGGGGGTATCGGATTCACCCCTCCACTTT
NA	NA	TRBJ1-2	TRBV28	CASSSSSGGDYGYTF	TGTGCCAGCAGTTCCTCTTCGGGAGGGGACTATGGCTACACCTTC
NA	NA	TRBJ2-1	TRBV7-2	CASSLASQYNEQFF	TGTGCCAGCAGCTTAGCATCCCAGTACAATGAGCAGTTCTTC
few	TRBD2	TRBJ2-3	TRBV2	CASSPGLAGGGTQYF	TGTGCCAGCAGTCCGGGACTAGCGGGAGGGGGTACGCAGTATTTT
NA	TRBD1	TRBJ1-1	TRBV29-1	CSVEGLRGRVTEAFF	TGCAGCGTTGAAGGGCTGAGGGGGCGGGTCACTGAAGCTTTCTTT
NA	TRBD2	TRBJ2-3	TRBV11-2	CASSLGEGTQYF	TGTGCCAGCAGCTTAGGGGAGGGTACGCAGTATTTT
NA	NA	TRBJ1-3	TRBV3-1/TRBV3-2	CASAGHFRNTIYF	TGTGCCAGTGCCGGACATTTTCGAAACACCATATATTTT
few	TRBD1	TRBJ1-2	TRBV9	CASSVDRAFYGYTF	TGTGCCAGCAGCGTGGACAGGGCGTTCTATGGCTACACCTTC
NA	NA	TRBJ2-5	TRBV5-8	CASSLGLEVQETQYF	TGTGCCAGCAGCTTGGGGCTAGAGGTCCAAGAGACCCAGTACTTC
NA	TRBD1	TRBJ1-1	TRBV6-5	CASSNTQGVTEAFF	TGTGCCAGCAGTAATACACAGGGGGTCACTGAAGCTTTCTTT
NA	NA	TRBJ2-2	TRBV7-3	CASRRQKNTGELFF	TGTGCCAGCCGTCGACAGAAGAACACCGGGGAGCTGTTTTTT
NA	NA	TRBJ2-1	TRBV6-5	CASSLSGSSYNEQFF	TGTGCCAGCAGTCTAAGCGGAAGCTCCTACAATGAGCAGTTCTTC
NA	NA	TRBJ1-5	TRBV3-1/TRBV3-2	CASSIGGNQPQHF	TGTGCCAGCAGCATAGGGGGCAATCAGCCCCAGCATTTT
NA	NA	TRBJ2-7	TRBV13	CASSIRSSEQYF	TGTGCCAGCAGCATAAGGAGTAGCGAGCAGTACTTC
NA	NA	TRBJ2-7	TRBV7-5	CARSSPYAAGEGVESYEQYF	TGTGCCAGAAGTTCTCCCTATGCCGCGGGAGAGGGGGTAGAATCCTACGAGCAGTACTTC
NA	NA	TRBJ2-1	TRBV3-1/TRBV3-2	CASSQDVPGARVEQFF	TGTGCCAGCAGCCAAGATGTTCCAGGGGCGCGCGTCGAGCAGTTCTTC
NA	NA	TRBJ1-2	TRBV6-5	CASSIKTGNTGYTF	TGTGCCAGCAGCATCAAGACAGGAAATACGGGCTACACCTTC
NA	NA	TRBJ2-7	TRBV25-1	CASSVGGLYEQYF	TGTGCCAGCAGTGTAGGAGGACTCTACGAGCAGTACTTC
NA	NA	TRBJ1-4	TRBV28	CASRPQGLNEKLFF	TGTGCCAGCAGGCCCCAGGGGCTTAACGAAAAACTGTTTTTT
NA	TRBD1	TRBJ1-2	TRBV27	CASSVRDRGIFYGYTF	TGTGCCAGCAGTGTCCGGGACAGGGGGATCTTCTATGGCTACACCTTC
NA	NA	TRBJ2-2	TRBV5-1	CASSPIHSGTNTGELFF	TGCGCCAGCAGCCCAATCCACTCGGGAACTAACACCGGGGAGCTGTTTTTT
NA	NA	TRBJ2-5	TRBV2	CASSLMRETQYF	TGTGCCAGCTCCCTCATGAGAGAGACCCAGTACTTC
few	TRBD1	TRBJ2-2	TRBV5-1	CASRGTGKTGELFF	TGCGCCAGCAGGGGGACAGGGAAAACCGGGGAGCTGTTTTTT
NA	TRBD2	TRBJ2-1	TRBV18	CASSPFTSGSGDEQFF	TGTGCCAGCTCACCTTTTACTAGCGGGAGTGGCGATGAGCAGTTCTTC
once	NA	TRBJ2-1	TRBV5-6	CASSQVGRHHNEQFF	TGTGCCAGCAGCCAGGTGGGGAGACACCACAATGAGCAGTTCTTC
NA	TRBD2	TRBJ2-1	TRBV7-3	CASSPTSGSMYNEQFF	TGTGCCAGCAGCCCGACTAGCGGGAGTATGTACAATGAGCAGTTCTTC
NA	TRBD1	TRBJ1-1	TRBV7-9	CASSRTGEAFF	TGTGCCAGCAGCCGGACAGGTGAAGCTTTCTTT
once	TRBD2	TRBJ2-5	TRBV4-3	CASSPRTSGGRYQETQYF	TGCGCCAGCAGCCCCCGGACTAGCGGGGGGAGGTACCAAGAGACCCAGTACTTC
NA	TRBD2	TRBJ2-7	TRBV18	CASSPRLADRSYEQYF	TGTGCCAGCTCACCACGACTAGCGGACCGCTCCTACGAGCAGTACTTC
few	TRBD1	TRBJ1-5	TRBV9	CASSVRPDRGRDQPQHF	TGTGCCAGCAGCGTACGGCCCGACAGGGGTAGGGATCAGCCCCAGCATTTT
once	TRBD1	TRBJ2-7	TRBV28	CASPASTGEQYF	TGTGCCAGCCCTGCTTCGACAGGGGAGCAGTACTTC
few	NA	TRBJ1-1	TRBV20-1	CSASPQVAFF	TGCAGTGCTAGCCCCCAGGTCGCTTTCTTT
NA	NA	TRBJ1-1	TRBV9	CASSVGQRMNTEAFF	TGTGCCAGCAGCGTAGGACAGAGAATGAACACTGAAGCTTTCTTT
NA	NA	TRBJ1-4	TRBV2	CASGDRSRGYEKLFF	TGTGCCAGCGGGGACCGCTCAAGGGGGTATGAAAAACTGTTTTTT
NA	NA	TRBJ1-1	TRBV25-1	CASLSTTGLSFSEAFF	TGTGCCAGCCTCAGTACGACAGGTCTTTCGTTCTCTGAAGCTTTCTTT
NA	NA	TRBJ2-1	TRBV28	CASSFRGRNYNEQFF	TGTGCCAGCAGTTTTAGGGGGAGAAACTACAATGAGCAGTTCTTC
many	TRBD1	TRBJ1-6	TRBV6-6	CASSPGTGRSPLHF	TGTGCCAGCAGTCCCGGGACAGGGCGATCACCCCTCCACTTT
NA	NA	TRBJ2-7	TRBV5-6	CASSLEASEYEQYF	TGTGCCAGCAGCTTGGAAGCGTCAGAGTACGAGCAGTACTTC
NA	NA	TRBJ2-3	TRBV11-2	CASSFPTSPDTQYF	TGTGCCAGCAGTTTCCCGACTAGTCCAGATACGCAGTATTTT
NA	TRBD2	TRBJ2-3	TRBV24-1	CATSDSSGITDTQYF	TGTGCCACCAGTGATAGTAGCGGGATTACAGATACGCAGTATTTT
NA	NA	TRBJ2-1	TRBV28	CASRIAASSYNEQFF	TGTGCCAGCAGGATAGCGGCGAGCTCCTACAATGAGCAGTTCTTC
once	TRBD2	TRBJ2-1	TRBV24-1	CATQGSGSNNEQFF	TGTGCCACCCAAGGAAGCGGGAGTAACAATGAGCAGTTCTTC